This passage covers 9 T cell receptor beta chains from one sample sequenced in a study of blood T cell repertoires in COVID-19. Measured with immunoSEQ multiplex PCR; TCRdb has only the in-frame clones, and not every one. This sample has roughly 200,000 clones; about 83% occur once, and the top ten carry over 1%. Sequenced material: peripheral blood. Receptors originate from a woman younger than 45 with COVID-19, enrolled during active disease.

This chain links TRBV29-1 with TRBJ2-1, with TRBD1 matching 11 bases. Germline V gene lookup returns CDR1 SQVTM and CDR2 ANQGSEA. This CDR3 region has 11 residues. With V trimmed by 7 bases and J by 12 bases, 5 bases remained unmatched. As DNA, the CDR3 is TGCAGCGCCGGGACAGGGGGAGGGCAGTTCTTC. Protein: CSAGTGGGQFF.

The chain combines TRBV5-4 with TRBJ2-2; D gene unclear. The V end was cut by 4 bases, the J end by 7 bases, with 11 bases between. CDR3 length: 13 residues. Germline CDR1 SGHNT, CDR2 YYREEE (reference sequence). The CDR3 here is CASSPMSVGELFF. CDR3 coding DNA: TGTGCCAGCAGCCCGATGAGTGTCGGGGAGCTGTTTTTT.

The genes are TRBV5-1 and TRBJ2-6; TRBD1 might be the D (5 bases). The V gene's germline CDR1 is SGHRS and CDR2 YFSETQ. V shed 0 bases and J shed 2 bases, with 6 bases lying between them. This CDR3 has 15 amino acids. The CDR3, as DNA: TGCGCCAGCAGCTTGGAAGGGGCTGGGGCCAACGTCCTGACTTTC. Protein: CASSLEGAGANVLTF.

The V call is TRBV29-1, the J call TRBJ1-2, with TRBD1 as a possible D gene (5 bases). The CDR3 loop spans 13 amino acids. CDR1 SQVTM and CDR2 ANQGSEA come from the germline V gene. V was shortened by 2 bases and J by 4 bases, with 11 bases between the two germline ends. The chain's CDR3 is CSVELQAGYGYTF. The CDR3 nucleotides read TGCAGCGTTGAATTACAGGCTGGCTATGGCTACACCTTC.

The V gene is TRBV10-3, the J gene TRBJ1-1; no firm D call. Germline lookup yields CDR1 ENHRY and CDR2 SYGVKD. V was shortened by 4 bases and J by 0 bases, with 15 bases between the two germline ends. The CDR3 has 16 residues. The CDR3 here is CAISGSGSSMNTEAFF. The CDR3 DNA is TGTGCCATCAGTGGCTCGGGGTCATCTATGAACACTGAAGCTTTCTTT.

The J gene is TRBJ2-7, the V gene TRBV2, with 15 bases fitting TRBD2. J gave up 2 bases and V 6 bases, and 5 bases lay outside the gene matches. This CDR3 spans 16 amino acids. From germline, CDR1 is SNHLY and CDR2 FYNNEI. CDR3 loop: CASSVGLAGGTYEQYF. CDR3 in DNA: TGTGCCAGCAGCGTAGGACTAGCGGGAGGGACCTACGAGCAGTACTTC.

The rearrangement joins TRBV4-3 to TRBJ2-1; D may be TRBD1 (8 bases). With 1 base removed from V and 8 bases from J, the gap between germline ends came to 21 bases. The CDR3 sequence is 17 residues long. Germline V gene data show CDR1 as LGHNA and CDR2 as YSLEER. CDR3 nucleotides: TGCGCCAGCAGCCAAGGGGACAGGAGGTCGGGGGGCCATGAGCAGTTCTTC. Protein product: CASSQGDRRSGGHEQFF.

This chain uses TRBV7-2 with TRBJ2-1; 13 bases agree with TRBD2. The germline gives CDR1 SGHTA, CDR2 FQGNSA. This CDR3 spans 15 amino acids. V dropped 1 base and J dropped 9; count of bases not matched to a gene: 3. The CDR3, as DNA: TGTGCCAGCAGCTTAGGACTAGCGGGAGGAGTTGAGCAGTTCTTC. This codes for CASSLGLAGGVEQFF.

This sequence joins TRBV3-1 (or the pseudogene TRBV3-2) and TRBJ2-7, with D possibly matching TRBD2 (5 bases). This CDR3 spans 10 amino acids. Trimming took off 4 bases at V and 12 bases at J, with 10 bases between the two ends. Germline V gene data show CDR1 as LGHDT and CDR2 as YNNKEL (reference sequence). DNA for the CDR3: TGTGCCAGCAGCCCCCGGGGTTGGTACTTC. Protein sequence: CASSPRGWYF.